The clone carrying this T cell receptor (beta chain) was seen repeatedly, ten times or more. The antigen remains undetermined. CDR1 is SGHRS, CDR2 YFSETQ, per germline. The CDR3 contains 15 residues. V was cut by 4 bases and J by 0 bases, with 10 bases left in between. Then a second PCR, running roughly 7 to 11 cycles, was carried out with a sample-barcoded 5' primer and a J-beta primer mix. TCRdb fed the 5' RACE reads into MiXCR, producing one record per CDR3 protein. The profile shows 650,000 to 800,000 distinct CDR3 sequences, under 65% of them singletons. This record comes from a study of blood T cells in healthy people across ages. Overall study results and limits: Donor CMV status, an unknown factor, possibly confounded changes in expanded clonotypes.

The chain links TRBV5-1 to TRBJ1-4, with D perhaps TRBD1 (5 bases). This TCR came from a woman older than 75 in good health. Input material: blood. DNA for the CDR3: TGCGCCAGCAGCCCCAGGGTTGCAACTAATGAAAAACTGTTTTTT. Residues: CASSPRVATNEKLFF.